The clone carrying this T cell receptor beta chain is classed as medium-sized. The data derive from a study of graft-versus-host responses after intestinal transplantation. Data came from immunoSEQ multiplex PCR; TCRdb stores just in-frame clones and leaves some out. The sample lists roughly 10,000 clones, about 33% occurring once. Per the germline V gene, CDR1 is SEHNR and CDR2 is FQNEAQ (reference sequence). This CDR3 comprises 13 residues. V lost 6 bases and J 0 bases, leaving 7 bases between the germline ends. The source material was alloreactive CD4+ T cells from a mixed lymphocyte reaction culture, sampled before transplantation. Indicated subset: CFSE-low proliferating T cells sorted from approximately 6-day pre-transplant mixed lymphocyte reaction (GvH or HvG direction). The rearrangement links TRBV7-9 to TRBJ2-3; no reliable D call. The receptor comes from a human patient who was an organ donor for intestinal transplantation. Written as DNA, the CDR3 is TGTGCCAGCAGGCCACACAGCACAGATACGCAGTATTTT. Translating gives CASRPHSTDTQYF.